The present T cell receptor (beta chain) was sequenced within a study of cytomegalovirus exposure and HLA in healthy donors. On the study more broadly: The 90 to 150 validation repertoires were produced on the same platform as the roughly 660 repertoires of the first cohort. This was reported in a later analysis. Regarding the study as a whole: Cytomegalovirus association was assigned to more than 150 TCR beta chains.

Comments on this clone: Its cognate antigen is unknown.

V lost 1 base, J lost 8 bases, and 8 bases stayed unmatched. Germline V gene data show CDR1 as LGHNA and CDR2 as YSLEER. The CDR3 extends over 16 amino acids. Libraries were prepared by immunoSEQ multiplex PCR; TCRdb keeps only in-frame clonotypes and omits some of them. The data contain about 260,000 clones, less than 95% of them singletons. The chain combines TRBV4-3 with TRBJ2-1, with 10 bases lining up with TRBD2. The clonotype comes from a woman aged 25-40 years in good health and CMV-seronegative. The sequenced sample was PBMCs. The CDR3 DNA reads TGCGCCAGCAGCCAAGCGCCTAGCGGGAGAGTGGATGAGCAGTTCTTC. Its protein is CASSQAPSGRVDEQFF.